These T cell receptor beta chains were read from a single sample in a study of beta chain features in type 1 diabetes. TCRdb keeps only in-frame clones here, not all; method: immunoSEQ multiplex PCR. The sample includes about 70,000 clones, roughly half of them seen just once. Specimen: central memory CD4+ T cells from blood. The source is a man aged 25 to 40 with type 1 diabetes. CDR3s leave out the opening cysteine and the closing phenylalanine or tryptophan. The order of the fields is clone size, J gene, CDR3 length, V gene, CDR3 protein. Clone size appears in some rows only: once, few, many, or a class for an expanded clone.

abundance: .; j_gene: TRBJ2-1; len: 15; v_gene: TRBV7-9; CDR3aa: ASSWRTSGTPYNEQF
abundance: .; j_gene: .; len: 11; v_gene: TRBV29-1; CDR3aa: SVWTSGSYEQY
abundance: .; j_gene: TRBJ1-1; len: 13; v_gene: TRBV5-1; CDR3aa: ASSPSTGGPTEAF
abundance: .; j_gene: TRBJ2-2; len: 13; v_gene: TRBV7-8; CDR3aa: ASSLDGQRAGELF
abundance: .; j_gene: TRBJ2-1; len: 12; v_gene: TRBV5-1; CDR3aa: ASDIGGASNEQF
abundance: few; j_gene: TRBJ2-2; len: 16; v_gene: TRBV5-1; CDR3aa: ASSLVGQGSVAAGELF
abundance: .; j_gene: TRBJ1-4; len: 14; v_gene: TRBV18; CDR3aa: ASSPSGTATNEKLF
abundance: few; j_gene: TRBJ2-1; len: 15; v_gene: TRBV13; CDR3aa: ASSNKDRLVTYNEQF
abundance: few; j_gene: TRBJ2-5; len: 15; v_gene: TRBV9; CDR3aa: ASSVGATGNGQETQY
abundance: .; j_gene: TRBJ1-1; len: 11; v_gene: TRBV18; CDR3aa: ASSPPTNTEAF
abundance: few; j_gene: TRBJ2-1; len: 14; v_gene: TRBV6-1; CDR3aa: ASSERFRTGENEQF
abundance: .; j_gene: TRBJ2-5; len: 13; v_gene: TRBV19; CDR3aa: ASSVSSGGQETQY
abundance: .; j_gene: TRBJ1-2; len: 13; v_gene: TRBV9; CDR3aa: ASSATGDPRYGYT
abundance: few; j_gene: TRBJ1-4; len: 13; v_gene: TRBV18; CDR3aa: ASSPTGTGNEKLF
abundance: few; j_gene: TRBJ1-1; len: 12; v_gene: TRBV5-5; CDR3aa: ASSRDRAGTEAF
abundance: .; j_gene: TRBJ1-1; len: 12; v_gene: TRBV15; CDR3aa: ATSRDRVNTEAF
abundance: .; j_gene: TRBJ1-2; len: 9; v_gene: TRBV20-1; CDR3aa: SAPDSGGYT
abundance: few; j_gene: TRBJ1-5; len: 13; v_gene: TRBV6-6; CDR3aa: ASSYSSGKVQPQH
abundance: few; j_gene: TRBJ1-2; len: 12; v_gene: TRBV29-1; CDR3aa: SVEPAGLGYGYT
abundance: .; j_gene: TRBJ2-3; len: 11; v_gene: TRBV11-2; CDR3aa: ASSRGTTDTQY
abundance: few; j_gene: TRBJ2-5; len: 11; v_gene: TRBV29-1; CDR3aa: SVEGTIGETQY
abundance: .; j_gene: TRBJ2-1; len: 14; v_gene: TRBV2; CDR3aa: ASRGGSWGDPNEQF
abundance: .; j_gene: TRBJ1-4; len: 12; v_gene: TRBV27; CDR3aa: ASSRDRVLEKLF
abundance: .; j_gene: TRBJ1-1; len: 13; v_gene: TRBV5-5; CDR3aa: ASSLGLSLNTEAF
abundance: few; j_gene: TRBJ1-2; len: 13; v_gene: TRBV7-9; CDR3aa: ASSPGSGTNYGYT
abundance: once; j_gene: TRBJ2-5; len: 9; v_gene: TRBV30; CDR3aa: AWQGTETQY
abundance: .; j_gene: TRBJ1-2; len: 11; v_gene: TRBV19; CDR3aa: ASSRESAYGYT
abundance: .; j_gene: TRBJ2-7; len: 12; v_gene: TRBV5-1; CDR3aa: ASSLAGGSYEQY
abundance: .; j_gene: TRBJ2-1; len: 13; v_gene: TRBV6-6; CDR3aa: ASSPTSGSLNEQF
abundance: .; j_gene: TRBJ2-7; len: 11; v_gene: TRBV10-3; CDR3aa: AISESAPSEQY
abundance: few; j_gene: TRBJ1-1; len: 11; v_gene: TRBV5-4; CDR3aa: ASSVDRGTEAF
abundance: .; j_gene: TRBJ2-1; len: 11; v_gene: TRBV7-2; CDR3aa: ASSFSGDNEQF
abundance: .; j_gene: TRBJ2-2; len: 14; v_gene: TRBV18; CDR3aa: ASSPPGLESAGELF
abundance: many; j_gene: TRBJ2-4; len: 13; v_gene: TRBV7-9; CDR3aa: ASSTAGGAKNIQY